These T cell receptor beta chains were read from a single sample in a study of molecular identifiers for immune sequencing clone quantification. TCRdb fed the PCR reads into MiXCR, producing one record per CDR3 protein. The table records 300,000 to 400,000 distinct CDR3 sequences, roughly a fifth of them present only once. Sequencing was performed on naive CD8+ T cells from blood, with Jurkat cell RNA spiked in. The receptor set was obtained from a human donor in good health. Some libraries in this study had Jurkat cell RNA spiked in. The CDR3 runs from the conserved cysteine through the conserved F or W. The D gene is left open where the match is weak. Part of the rows lack a size; the others show once, few, many or a class for expanded clones.

.,TRBJ1-4,TRBV6-5,many,CASSTRDLTGGEKLFF,TGTGCCAGCAGTACCCGGGACCTGACCGGGGGTGAAAAACTGTTTTTT
TRBD1,TRBJ1-5,TRBV5-6,many,CASSSGTGNQPQHF,TGTGCCAGCAGCTCCGGGACAGGCAATCAGCCCCAGCATTTT
.,TRBJ1-5,TRBV19,many,CASSIQGGDQPQHF,TGTGCCAGTAGTATCCAGGGAGGGGATCAGCCCCAGCATTTT
TRBD1,TRBJ1-5,TRBV20-1,few,CSAADRDSNQPQHF,TGCAGTGCTGCGGACAGGGATAGCAATCAGCCCCAGCATTTT
TRBD1,TRBJ1-4,TRBV2,many,CASSRDSMAGNEKLFF,TGTGCCAGCAGTAGGGACAGCATGGCGGGGAATGAAAAACTGTTTTTT
TRBD1,TRBJ2-5,TRBV7-9,many,CATGTGVKETQYF,TGTGCCACCGGGACAGGGGTAAAAGAGACCCAGTACTTC
TRBD1,TRBJ1-1,TRBV7-2,many,CASRPDRGGTEAFF,TGTGCCAGCAGGCCGGACAGGGGAGGTACTGAAGCTTTCTTT
.,TRBJ2-7,TRBV25-1,few,CASADSYEQYF,TGTGCCAGCGCGGACAGCTACGAGCAGTACTTC
.,TRBJ2-3,TRBV3-1,.,CASSQDGLRGDTQYF,TGTGCCAGCAGCCAAGATGGACTACGCGGGGATACGCAGTATTTT
TRBD1,TRBJ2-7,TRBV3-1,.,CAGSPGQFTYEQYF,TGTGCCGGCAGCCCGGGACAGTTCACCTACGAGCAGTACTTC
TRBD2,TRBJ2-3,TRBV5-8,many,CASSGGTSGGDTQYF,TGTGCCAGCAGCGGGGGGACTAGCGGAGGAGATACGCAGTATTTT
.,TRBJ2-1,TRBV6-5,many,CASSRAQLYNEQFF,TGTGCCAGCAGTAGGGCCCAGCTGTACAATGAGCAGTTCTTC
.,TRBJ1-1,TRBV13,many,CASSLGRQYTEAFF,TGTGCCAGCAGCTTAGGCCGCCAGTACACTGAAGCTTTCTTT
.,TRBJ2-4,TRBV14,many,CASSPRGAKNIQYF,TGTGCCAGCAGCCCCCGCGGGGCCAAAAACATTCAGTACTTC
.,TRBJ2-4,TRBV6-2/TRBV6-3,many,CASSIRAKNIQYF,TGTGCCAGCAGTATCCGAGCCAAAAACATTCAGTACTTC
.,TRBJ2-7,TRBV2,few,CASSENRVPSYEQYF,TGTGCCAGCAGCGAAAACAGGGTTCCCTCCTACGAGCAGTACTTC
.,TRBJ2-1,TRBV2,few,CASRGLGRNEQFF,TGTGCCAGCAGGGGGCTAGGACGCAATGAGCAGTTCTTC
.,TRBJ2-5,TRBV5-1,many,CASKPAGQETQYF,TGCGCCAGCAAGCCTGCGGGGCAAGAGACCCAGTACTTC
TRBD1,TRBJ2-7,TRBV14,many,CASSQDLSRTGAYEQYF,TGTGCCAGCAGCCAAGACCTTTCCCGGACAGGCGCCTACGAGCAGTACTTC
.,TRBJ2-7,TRBV5-6,.,CASTRVRHLSYEQYF,TGTGCCAGCACGAGGGTGCGACATCTCAGCTACGAGCAGTACTTC
.,TRBJ2-3,TRBV11-2,many,CASSSLADGGDTQYF,TGTGCCAGCAGCTCCCTGGCCGACGGGGGAGATACGCAGTATTTT
TRBD2,TRBJ2-5,TRBV4-1,many,CASSQTLAGYAETQYF,TGCGCCAGCAGCCAAACACTAGCGGGCTATGCAGAGACCCAGTACTTC
.,TRBJ2-5,TRBV28,.,CASSLGPRAPPETQYF,TGTGCCAGCAGTTTAGGGCCTAGGGCCCCTCCAGAGACCCAGTACTTC
TRBD1,TRBJ1-1,TRBV6-6,.,CASSYPQGDWDTEAFF,TGTGCCAGCAGTTACCCGCAGGGGGATTGGGATACTGAAGCTTTCTTT
.,TRBJ2-1,TRBV15,many,CATSSGIVTYNEQFF,TGTGCCACCAGCTCCGGGATTGTGACCTACAATGAGCAGTTCTTC
.,TRBJ2-3,TRBV18,many,CASSPPVAVQGTQYF,TGTGCCAGCTCACCACCGGTGGCCGTTCAGGGTACGCAGTATTTT
.,TRBJ2-2,TRBV20-1,many,CSAITGTGELFF,TGCAGTGCTATAACAGGGACCGGGGAGCTGTTTTTT
TRBD1,TRBJ2-3,TRBV19,many,CASSDSTGPITDTQYF,TGTGCCAGTAGTGACTCGACAGGGCCAATCACAGATACGCAGTATTTT
TRBD1,TRBJ2-7,TRBV30,many,CAWTISTGGYEQYF,TGTGCCTGGACCATCTCGACAGGGGGTTACGAGCAGTACTTC